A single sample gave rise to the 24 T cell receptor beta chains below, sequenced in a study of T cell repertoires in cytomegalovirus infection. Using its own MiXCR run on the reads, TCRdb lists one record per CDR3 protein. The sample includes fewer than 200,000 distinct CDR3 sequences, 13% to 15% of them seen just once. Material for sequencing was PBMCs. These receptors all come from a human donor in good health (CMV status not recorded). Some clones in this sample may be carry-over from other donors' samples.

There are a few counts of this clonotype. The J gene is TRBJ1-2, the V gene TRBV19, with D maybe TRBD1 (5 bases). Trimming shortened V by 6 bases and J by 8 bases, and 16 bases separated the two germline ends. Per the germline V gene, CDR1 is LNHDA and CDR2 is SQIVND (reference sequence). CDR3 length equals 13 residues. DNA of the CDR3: TGTGCCAGTAGCTCGGACGGGGGAGGCGGCTACACCTTC. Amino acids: CASSSDGGGGYTF.

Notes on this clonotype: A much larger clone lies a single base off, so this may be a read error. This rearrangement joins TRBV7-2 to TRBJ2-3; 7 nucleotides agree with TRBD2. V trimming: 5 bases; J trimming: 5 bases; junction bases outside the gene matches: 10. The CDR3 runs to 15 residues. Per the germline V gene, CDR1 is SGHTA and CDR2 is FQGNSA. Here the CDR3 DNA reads TGTGCCAGCAGCCTTGGCGGGAGTGCCGGAGATACGCAGTATTTT. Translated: CASSLGGSAGDTQYF.

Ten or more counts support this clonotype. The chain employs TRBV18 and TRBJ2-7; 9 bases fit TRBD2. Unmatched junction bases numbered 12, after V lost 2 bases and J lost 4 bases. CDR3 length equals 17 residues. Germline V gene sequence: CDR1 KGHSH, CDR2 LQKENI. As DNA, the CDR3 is TGTGCCAGCTCACCAGGCCGCACTAGCGGGTATCCGTACGAGCAGTACTTC. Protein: CASSPGRTSGYPYEQYF.

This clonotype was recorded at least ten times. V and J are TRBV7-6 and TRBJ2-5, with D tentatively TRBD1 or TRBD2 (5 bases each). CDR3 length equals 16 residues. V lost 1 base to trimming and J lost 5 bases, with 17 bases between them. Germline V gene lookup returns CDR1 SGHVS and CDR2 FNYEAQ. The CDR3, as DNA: TGTGCCAGCAGCTTAGGACCGGGACCCTCAGGGGAGACCCAGTACTTC. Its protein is CASSLGPGPSGETQYF. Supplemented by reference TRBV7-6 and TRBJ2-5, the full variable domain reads GAGVSQSPRYKVTKRGQDVALRCDPISGHVSLYWYRQALGQGPEFLTYFNYEAQQDKSGLPNDRFSAERPEGSISTLTIQRTEQRDSAMYRCASSLGPGPSGETQYFGPGTRLLVL.

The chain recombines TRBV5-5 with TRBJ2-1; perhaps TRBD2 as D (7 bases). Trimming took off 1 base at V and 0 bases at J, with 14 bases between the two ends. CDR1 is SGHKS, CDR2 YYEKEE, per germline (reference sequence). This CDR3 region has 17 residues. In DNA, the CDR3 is TGTGCCAGCAGCTTGAGGGGGGGGGGGACCTCCTACAATGAGCAGTTCTTC. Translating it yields CASSLRGGGTSYNEQFF.

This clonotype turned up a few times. This chain's CDR3 is CASSRQSGVSDEQFF. The DNA of the CDR3 is TGTGCCAGCAGCCGACAGTCGGGAGTTTCGGATGAGCAGTTCTTC. The V and J genes are TRBV4-2 and TRBJ2-1; D might be TRBD2 (6 bases). The germline V gene has CDR1 LGHNA and CDR2 YNFKEQ. This CDR3 comprises 15 residues. Trimming took off 4 bases at V and 8 bases at J, with 18 bases between the two ends.

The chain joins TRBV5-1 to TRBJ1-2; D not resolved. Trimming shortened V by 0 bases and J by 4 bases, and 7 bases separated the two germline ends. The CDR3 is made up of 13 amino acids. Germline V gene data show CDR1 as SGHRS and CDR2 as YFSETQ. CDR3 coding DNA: TGCGCCAGCAGCTTGGGGGAGACCTATGGCTACACCTTC. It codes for CASSLGETYGYTF. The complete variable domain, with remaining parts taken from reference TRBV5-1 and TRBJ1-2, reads KAGVTQTPRYLIKTRGQQVTLSCSPISGHRSVSWYQQTPGQGLQFLFEYFSETQRNKGNFPGRFSGRQFSNSRSEMNVSTLELGDSALYLCASSLGETYGYTFGSGTRLTVV.

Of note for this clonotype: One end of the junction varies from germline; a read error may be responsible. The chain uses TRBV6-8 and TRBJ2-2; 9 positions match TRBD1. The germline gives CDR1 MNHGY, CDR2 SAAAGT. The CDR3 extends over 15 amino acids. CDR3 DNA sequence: TGTGACAGCAGCTTACTACAGGGGGCCGGCGGGGAGCTGTTTTTT. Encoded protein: CDSSLLQGAGGELFF.

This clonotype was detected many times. The CDR3 protein is CASSQDKQETQYF. CDR3 bases: TGTGCCAGCAGCCAAGACAAGCAAGAGACCCAGTACTTC. This chain connects TRBV28 to TRBJ2-5; D gene ambiguous. The CDR3 contains 13 residues. The V gene's germline CDR1 is MDHEN and CDR2 SYDVKM. Trimming took off 6 bases at V and 2 bases at J, with 10 bases between the two ends.

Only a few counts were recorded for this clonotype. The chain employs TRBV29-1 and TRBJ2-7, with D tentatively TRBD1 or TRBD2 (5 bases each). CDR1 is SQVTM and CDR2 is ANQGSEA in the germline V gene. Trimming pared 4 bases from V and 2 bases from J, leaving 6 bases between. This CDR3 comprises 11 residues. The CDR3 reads CSVGGTYEQYF. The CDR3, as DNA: TGCAGCGTTGGGGGGACCTACGAGCAGTACTTC.

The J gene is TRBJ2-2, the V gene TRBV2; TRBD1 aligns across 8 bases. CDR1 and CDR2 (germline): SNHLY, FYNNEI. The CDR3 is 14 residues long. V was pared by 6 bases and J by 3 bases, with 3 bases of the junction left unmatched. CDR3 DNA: TGTGCCAGCAGGACAGGGGCCGACACCGGGGAGCTGTTTTTT. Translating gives CASRTGADTGELFF. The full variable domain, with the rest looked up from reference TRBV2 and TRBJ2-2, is EPEVTQTPSHQVTQMGQEVILRCVPISNHLYFYWYRQILGQKVEFLVSFYNNEISEKSEIFDDQFSVERPDGSNFTLKIRSTKLEDSAMYFCASRTGADTGELFFGEGSRLTVL.

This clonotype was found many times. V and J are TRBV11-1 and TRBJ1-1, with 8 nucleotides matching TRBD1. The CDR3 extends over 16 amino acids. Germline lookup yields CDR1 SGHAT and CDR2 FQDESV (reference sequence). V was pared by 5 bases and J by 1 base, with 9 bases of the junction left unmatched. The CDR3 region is CASSAGGTGRNTEAFF. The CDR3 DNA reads TGTGCCAGCAGCGCAGGGGGGACAGGAAGGAACACTGAAGCTTTCTTT. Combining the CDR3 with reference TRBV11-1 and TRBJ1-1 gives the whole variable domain EAEVAQSPRYKITEKSQAVAFWCDPISGHATLYWYRQILGQGPELLVQFQDESVVDDSQLPKDRFSAERLKGVDSTLKIQPAELGDSAMYLCASSAGGTGRNTEAFFGQGTRLTVV.

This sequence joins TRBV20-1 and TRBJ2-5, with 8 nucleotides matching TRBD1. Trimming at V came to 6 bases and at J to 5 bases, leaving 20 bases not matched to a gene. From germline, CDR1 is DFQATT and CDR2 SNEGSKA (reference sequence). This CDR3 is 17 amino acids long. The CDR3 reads CSAPLTDRGNPWETQYF. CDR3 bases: TGCAGTGCCCCACTAACCGACAGGGGAAATCCCTGGGAGACCCAGTACTTC.

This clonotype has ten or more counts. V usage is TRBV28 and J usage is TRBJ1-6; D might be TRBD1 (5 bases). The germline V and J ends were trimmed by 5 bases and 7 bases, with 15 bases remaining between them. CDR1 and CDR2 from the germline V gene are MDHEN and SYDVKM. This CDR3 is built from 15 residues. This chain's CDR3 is CASSPSGTMNSPLHF. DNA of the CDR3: TGTGCCAGCAGTCCCTCCGGGACGATGAATTCACCCCTCCACTTT.

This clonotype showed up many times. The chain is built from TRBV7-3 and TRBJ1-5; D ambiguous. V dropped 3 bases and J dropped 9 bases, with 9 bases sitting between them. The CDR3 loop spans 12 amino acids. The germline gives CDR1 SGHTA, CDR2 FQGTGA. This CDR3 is CASSFGSGPQHF. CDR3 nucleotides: TGTGCCAGCAGCTTTGGGTCAGGGCCCCAGCATTTT. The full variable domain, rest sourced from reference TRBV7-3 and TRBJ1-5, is GAGVSQTPSNKVTEKGKYVELRCDPISGHTALYWYRQSLGQGPEFLIYFQGTGAADDSGLPNDRFFAVRPEGSVSTLKIQRTERGDSAVYLCASSFGSGPQHFGDGTRLSIL.

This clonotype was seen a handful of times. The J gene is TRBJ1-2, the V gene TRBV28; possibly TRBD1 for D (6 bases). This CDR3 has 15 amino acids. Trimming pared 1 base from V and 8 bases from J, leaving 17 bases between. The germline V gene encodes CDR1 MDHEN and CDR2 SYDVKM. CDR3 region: CASSLLGGPPLGYTF. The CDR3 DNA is TGTGCCAGCAGTTTATTGGGGGGGCCACCGTTGGGCTACACCTTC.

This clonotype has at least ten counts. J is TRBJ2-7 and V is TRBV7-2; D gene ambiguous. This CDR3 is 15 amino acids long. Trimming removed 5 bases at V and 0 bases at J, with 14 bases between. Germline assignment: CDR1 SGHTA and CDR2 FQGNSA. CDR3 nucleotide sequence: TGTGCCAGCAGCGCCACTACCGCTATCTCCTACGAGCAGTACTTC. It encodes CASSATTAISYEQYF. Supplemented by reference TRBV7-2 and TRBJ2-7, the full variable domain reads GAGVSQSPSNKVTEKGKDVELRCDPISGHTALYWYRQSLGQGLEFLIYFQGNSAPDKSGLPSDRFSAERTGGSVSTLTIQRTQQEDSAVYLCASSATTAISYEQYFGPGTRLTVT.

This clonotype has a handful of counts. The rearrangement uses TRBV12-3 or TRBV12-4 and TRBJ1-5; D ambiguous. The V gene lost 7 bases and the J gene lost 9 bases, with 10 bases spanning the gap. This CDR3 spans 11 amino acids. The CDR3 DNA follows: TGTGCCAGCACGGGAGAAGGGCCCCAGCATTTT. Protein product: CASTGEGPQHF.

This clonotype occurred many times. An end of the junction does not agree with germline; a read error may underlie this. The chain's CDR3 is CASSLDRVSTDTQYF. CDR3 DNA sequence: TGTGCCAGCAGTTTAGATAGAGTTAGCACAGATACGCAGTATTTT. This chain links TRBV7-2 with TRBJ2-3; D remains ambiguous. Germline lookup yields CDR1 SGHTA and CDR2 FQGNSA. This CDR3 comprises 15 residues.

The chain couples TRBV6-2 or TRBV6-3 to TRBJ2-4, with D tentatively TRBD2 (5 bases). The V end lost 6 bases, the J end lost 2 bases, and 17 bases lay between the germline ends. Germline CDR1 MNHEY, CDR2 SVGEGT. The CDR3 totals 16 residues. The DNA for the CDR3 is TGTGCCAGCAGACCCAGAGGGATAAACTCCAAAAACATTCAGTACTTC. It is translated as CASRPRGINSKNIQYF.

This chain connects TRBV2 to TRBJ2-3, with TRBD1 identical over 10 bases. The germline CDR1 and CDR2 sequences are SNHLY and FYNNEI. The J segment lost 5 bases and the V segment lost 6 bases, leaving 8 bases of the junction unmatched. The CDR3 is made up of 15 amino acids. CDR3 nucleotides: TGTGCCAGCAGGGAACGACAGGGGGCGGGAGATACGCAGTATTTT. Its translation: CASRERQGAGDTQYF.

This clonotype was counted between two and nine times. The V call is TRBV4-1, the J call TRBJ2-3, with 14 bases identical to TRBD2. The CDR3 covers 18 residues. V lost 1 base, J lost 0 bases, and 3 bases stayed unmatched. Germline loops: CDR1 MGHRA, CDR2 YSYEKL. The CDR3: CASSQGGLAGASTDTQYF. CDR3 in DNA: TGCGCCAGCAGCCAAGGGGGACTAGCGGGGGCTAGCACAGATACGCAGTATTTT.

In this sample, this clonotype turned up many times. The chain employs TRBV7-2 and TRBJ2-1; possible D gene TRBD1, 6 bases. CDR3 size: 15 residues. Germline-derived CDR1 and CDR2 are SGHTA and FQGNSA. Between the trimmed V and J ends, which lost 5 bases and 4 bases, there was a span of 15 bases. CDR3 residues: CASSTKLDRYNEQFF. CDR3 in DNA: TGTGCCAGCAGCACGAAACTAGACAGGTACAATGAGCAGTTCTTC.

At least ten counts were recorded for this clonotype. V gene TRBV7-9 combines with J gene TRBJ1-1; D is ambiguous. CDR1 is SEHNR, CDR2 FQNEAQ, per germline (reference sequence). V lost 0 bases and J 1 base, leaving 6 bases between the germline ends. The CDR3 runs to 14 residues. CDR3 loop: CASSLAGRNTEAFF. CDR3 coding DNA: TGTGCCAGCAGCTTAGCCGGGCGGAACACTGAAGCTTTCTTT.